These T cell receptor beta chains were read from a single sample in a study of blood T cell repertoires in COVID-19. Clones were sequenced by immunoSEQ multiplex PCR, and TCRdb holds only the in-frame ones, with some missing. The table lists approximately 260,000 clones, more than 80% of them singletons, with roughly 3.3% in the top ten. Material: peripheral blood. The receptors come from a woman aged 35 to 49 with acute or convalescent COVID-19. Each CDR3 is given with its conserved first and last residue. Fields, in order: clone size, D gene, V gene, J gene, CDR3 length, CDR3 protein, CDR3 DNA. D genes are given only for firm matches. The listing skips clone size in some rows; elsewhere it reads once, few, many or a size class.

clone_size: -; d_call: TRBD1; v_call: TRBV7-9; j_call: TRBJ1-2; cdr3_length: 12; cdr3_aa: CASSIDRVGYTF; cdr3_nt: TGTGCCAGCAGCATAGACAGGGTTGGCTACACCTTC
clone_size: -; d_call: -; v_call: TRBV6-2/TRBV6-3; j_call: TRBJ1-1; cdr3_length: 14; cdr3_aa: CASSLYRANTEAFF; cdr3_nt: TGTGCCAGCAGCCTATACAGGGCGAACACTGAAGCTTTCTTT
clone_size: -; d_call: TRBD1; v_call: TRBV6-5; j_call: TRBJ1-1; cdr3_length: 14; cdr3_aa: CASRHRGRATEAFF; cdr3_nt: TGTGCCAGCAGGCACAGGGGGAGGGCGACTGAAGCTTTCTTT
clone_size: -; d_call: -; v_call: TRBV7-9; j_call: TRBJ1-6; cdr3_length: 15; cdr3_aa: CASTQTKADNSPLHF; cdr3_nt: TGTGCCAGCACCCAGACAAAAGCGGATAATTCACCCCTCCACTTT
clone_size: -; d_call: TRBD2; v_call: TRBV6-6; j_call: TRBJ2-1; cdr3_length: 16; cdr3_aa: CASSYSLTSGYNEQFF; cdr3_nt: TGTGCCAGCAGTTACTCGTTGACTAGCGGGTACAATGAGCAGTTCTTC
clone_size: -; d_call: TRBD2; v_call: TRBV9; j_call: TRBJ2-1; cdr3_length: 12; cdr3_aa: CASSGGDNEQFF; cdr3_nt: TGTGCCAGCAGTGGGGGGGACAATGAGCAGTTCTTC
clone_size: -; d_call: -; v_call: TRBV18; j_call: TRBJ2-5; cdr3_length: 14; cdr3_aa: CASSPDSTQETQYF; cdr3_nt: TGTGCCAGCTCACCAGACAGCACCCAAGAGACCCAGTACTTC
clone_size: -; d_call: TRBD1; v_call: TRBV29-1; j_call: TRBJ1-4; cdr3_length: 16; cdr3_aa: CSVEDQGANGGEKLFF; cdr3_nt: TGCAGCGTTGAAGATCAGGGGGCTAATGGGGGTGAAAAACTGTTTTTT
clone_size: -; d_call: TRBD1; v_call: TRBV2; j_call: TRBJ1-1; cdr3_length: 12; cdr3_aa: CASSESDREAFF; cdr3_nt: TGTGCCAGCAGTGAGTCGGACAGGGAAGCTTTCTTT
clone_size: -; d_call: -; v_call: TRBV6-6; j_call: TRBJ1-1; cdr3_length: 16; cdr3_aa: CASRERIEGVNTEAFF; cdr3_nt: TGTGCCAGCAGGGAACGGATTGAGGGGGTGAACACTGAAGCTTTCTTT
clone_size: -; d_call: TRBD1; v_call: TRBV27; j_call: TRBJ1-2; cdr3_length: 13; cdr3_aa: CASSARQGDGYTF; cdr3_nt: TGTGCCAGCAGCGCCCGACAGGGGGATGGCTACACCTTC
clone_size: -; d_call: -; v_call: TRBV6-5; j_call: TRBJ2-3; cdr3_length: 14; cdr3_aa: CASRHPGGTDTQYF; cdr3_nt: TGTGCCAGCAGACATCCCGGGGGCACAGATACGCAGTATTTT
clone_size: -; d_call: -; v_call: TRBV7-2; j_call: TRBJ2-1; cdr3_length: 15; cdr3_aa: CASSLAQALYNEQFF; cdr3_nt: TGTGCCAGCAGCTTAGCCCAGGCTCTCTACAATGAGCAGTTCTTC
clone_size: -; d_call: -; v_call: TRBV4-1; j_call: TRBJ1-6; cdr3_length: 16; cdr3_aa: CASSQEMNSWNSPLHF; cdr3_nt: TGCGCCAGCAGCCAAGAAATGAACAGTTGGAATTCACCCCTCCACTTT
clone_size: -; d_call: TRBD1; v_call: TRBV7-8; j_call: TRBJ1-2; cdr3_length: 15; cdr3_aa: CASSVGQGAGYGYTF; cdr3_nt: TGTGCCAGCAGCGTAGGACAGGGGGCGGGCTATGGCTACACCTTC
clone_size: -; d_call: TRBD1; v_call: TRBV5-5; j_call: TRBJ2-2; cdr3_length: 14; cdr3_aa: CASQGGAYTGELFF; cdr3_nt: TGTGCCAGCCAAGGGGGCGCGTACACCGGGGAGCTGTTTTTT
clone_size: -; d_call: TRBD1; v_call: TRBV2; j_call: TRBJ1-5; cdr3_length: 14; cdr3_aa: CASRAGQGGQPQHF; cdr3_nt: TGTGCCAGCAGGGCAGGACAGGGGGGTCAGCCCCAGCATTTT
clone_size: -; d_call: -; v_call: TRBV7-9; j_call: TRBJ2-5; cdr3_length: 13; cdr3_aa: CASSLEGRQTQYF; cdr3_nt: TGTGCCAGCAGCTTGGAGGGTAGACAGACCCAGTACTTC
clone_size: once; d_call: -; v_call: TRBV19; j_call: TRBJ1-4; cdr3_length: 14; cdr3_aa: CASSTGTLNEKLFF; cdr3_nt: TGTGCCAGTAGTACCGGGACACTTAATGAAAAACTGTTTTTT
clone_size: -; d_call: -; v_call: TRBV5-1; j_call: TRBJ1-1; cdr3_length: 15; cdr3_aa: CASNMGGTRGAEAFF; cdr3_nt: TGCGCCAGCAACATGGGGGGGACTCGTGGCGCTGAAGCTTTCTTT
clone_size: -; d_call: -; v_call: TRBV11-2; j_call: TRBJ2-5; cdr3_length: 14; cdr3_aa: CASSSRAGRETQYF; cdr3_nt: TGTGCCAGCAGCTCTCGGGCAGGGCGAGAGACCCAGTACTTC
clone_size: -; d_call: -; v_call: TRBV6-1; j_call: TRBJ2-5; cdr3_length: 16; cdr3_aa: CASSASVSGGWETQYF; cdr3_nt: TGTGCCAGCAGTGCATCGGTTTCGGGGGGCTGGGAGACCCAGTACTTC
clone_size: -; d_call: -; v_call: TRBV4-1; j_call: TRBJ1-5; cdr3_length: 15; cdr3_aa: CASSQQGNSNQPQHF; cdr3_nt: TGCGCCAGCAGTCAACAGGGCAATAGCAATCAGCCCCAGCATTTT
clone_size: -; d_call: -; v_call: TRBV5-1; j_call: TRBJ2-5; cdr3_length: 13; cdr3_aa: CASSLDGVASQYF; cdr3_nt: TGCGCCAGCAGCTTGGACGGGGTCGCGTCCCAGTACTTC
clone_size: -; d_call: -; v_call: TRBV7-8; j_call: TRBJ1-3; cdr3_length: 13; cdr3_aa: CASSLSSTHTIYF; cdr3_nt: TGTGCCAGCAGCTTAAGTAGCACGCACACCATATATTTT
clone_size: -; d_call: TRBD1; v_call: TRBV7-9; j_call: TRBJ1-3; cdr3_length: 16; cdr3_aa: CASSLAGTGVGNTIYF; cdr3_nt: TGTGCCAGCAGCTTAGCCGGGACAGGGGTGGGAAACACCATATATTTT
clone_size: -; d_call: TRBD1; v_call: TRBV5-6; j_call: TRBJ1-2; cdr3_length: 14; cdr3_aa: CASSWDRASYGYTF; cdr3_nt: TGTGCCAGCAGCTGGGACAGGGCTTCCTATGGCTACACCTTC
clone_size: once; d_call: TRBD1; v_call: TRBV18; j_call: TRBJ1-3; cdr3_length: 15; cdr3_aa: CASSGTVPSGNTIYF; cdr3_nt: TGTGCCAGCTCGGGGACAGTACCTTCTGGAAACACCATATATTTT
clone_size: few; d_call: TRBD1; v_call: TRBV6-5; j_call: TRBJ2-1; cdr3_length: 15; cdr3_aa: CASSKTRDRVNEQFF; cdr3_nt: TGTGCCAGCAGCAAGACCCGGGACAGAGTTAATGAGCAGTTCTTC
clone_size: -; d_call: -; v_call: TRBV7-8; j_call: TRBJ1-2; cdr3_length: 13; cdr3_aa: CASSLGTAYGYTF; cdr3_nt: TGTGCCAGCAGCTTAGGGACAGCGTATGGCTACACCTTC
clone_size: few; d_call: TRBD1; v_call: TRBV5-1; j_call: TRBJ1-1; cdr3_length: 14; cdr3_aa: CASSPPGGHTEAFF; cdr3_nt: TGCGCCAGCAGCCCCCCAGGGGGCCACACTGAAGCTTTCTTT
clone_size: -; d_call: -; v_call: TRBV5-6; j_call: TRBJ1-2; cdr3_length: 13; cdr3_aa: CASSLGANYGYTF; cdr3_nt: TGTGCCAGCAGCTTGGGAGCTAACTATGGCTACACCTTC
clone_size: -; d_call: TRBD1; v_call: TRBV14; j_call: TRBJ1-6; cdr3_length: 15; cdr3_aa: CASSQETGYYSPLHF; cdr3_nt: TGTGCCAGCAGCCAAGAGACAGGGTACTATTCACCCCTCCACTTT
clone_size: -; d_call: -; v_call: TRBV21-1; j_call: TRBJ2-3; cdr3_length: 15; cdr3_aa: CASRMTSGSTDTQYF; cdr3_nt: TGTGCCAGCAGGATGACTAGCGGGAGCACAGATACGCAGTATTTT
clone_size: -; d_call: TRBD1; v_call: TRBV9; j_call: TRBJ1-2; cdr3_length: 16; cdr3_aa: CASSARDRNFNYGYTF; cdr3_nt: TGTGCCAGCAGCGCCCGGGACAGAAACTTTAACTATGGCTACACCTTC
clone_size: -; d_call: -; v_call: TRBV5-1; j_call: TRBJ1-2; cdr3_length: 12; cdr3_aa: CASSPGVDGYTF; cdr3_nt: TGCGCCAGCAGCCCAGGGGTGGATGGCTACACCTTC
clone_size: -; d_call: TRBD1; v_call: TRBV19; j_call: TRBJ1-2; cdr3_length: 16; cdr3_aa: CASSISPGQGTYGYTF; cdr3_nt: TGTGCCAGTAGTATCTCCCCGGGACAGGGGACCTATGGCTACACCTTC
clone_size: -; d_call: TRBD1; v_call: TRBV10-2; j_call: TRBJ1-2; cdr3_length: 12; cdr3_aa: CASMDREGGYTF; cdr3_nt: TGCGCCAGCATGGACAGGGAGGGGGGCTACACCTTC
clone_size: -; d_call: -; v_call: TRBV7-8; j_call: TRBJ2-3; cdr3_length: 12; cdr3_aa: CASSSFTDTQYF; cdr3_nt: TGTGCCAGCAGCTCCTTTACAGATACGCAGTATTTT
clone_size: -; d_call: TRBD1; v_call: TRBV3-1/TRBV3-2; j_call: TRBJ1-6; cdr3_length: 15; cdr3_aa: CASSSRDRGNSPLHF; cdr3_nt: TGTGCCAGCAGCTCCCGGGACAGGGGGAATTCACCCCTCCACTTT
clone_size: -; d_call: TRBD1; v_call: TRBV3-1/TRBV3-2; j_call: TRBJ1-1; cdr3_length: 17; cdr3_aa: CASSYRDRGPRSTEAFF; cdr3_nt: TGTGCCAGCAGCTACCGGGACAGGGGGCCGCGGAGCACTGAAGCTTTCTTT
clone_size: -; d_call: -; v_call: TRBV5-8; j_call: TRBJ1-1; cdr3_length: 14; cdr3_aa: CASSLVTPGTEAFF; cdr3_nt: TGTGCCAGCAGCTTGGTTACCCCCGGCACTGAAGCTTTCTTT
clone_size: -; d_call: TRBD1; v_call: TRBV7-9; j_call: TRBJ1-5; cdr3_length: 15; cdr3_aa: CATTGGRYSNQPQHF; cdr3_nt: TGTGCCACGACAGGGGGTCGGTATAGCAATCAGCCCCAGCATTTT
clone_size: -; d_call: -; v_call: TRBV7-7; j_call: TRBJ2-3; cdr3_length: 13; cdr3_aa: CASSLAGGDTQYF; cdr3_nt: TGTGCCAGCAGCTTAGCGGGGGGAGATACGCAGTATTTT
clone_size: -; d_call: -; v_call: TRBV15; j_call: TRBJ1-4; cdr3_length: 12; cdr3_aa: CATSSGGEKLFF; cdr3_nt: TGTGCCACCAGCTCCGGGGGTGAAAAACTGTTTTTT
clone_size: -; d_call: TRBD1; v_call: TRBV2; j_call: TRBJ1-2; cdr3_length: 13; cdr3_aa: CASSGTGRDGYTF; cdr3_nt: TGTGCCAGCAGCGGGACAGGGAGGGATGGCTACACCTTC
clone_size: -; d_call: -; v_call: TRBV11-2; j_call: TRBJ1-4; cdr3_length: 17; cdr3_aa: CASSFGGAGMVNEKLFF; cdr3_nt: TGTGCCAGCAGCTTCGGGGGGGCGGGCATGGTGAATGAAAAACTGTTTTTT
clone_size: -; d_call: -; v_call: TRBV4-1; j_call: TRBJ2-2; cdr3_length: 18; cdr3_aa: CASSQDRGRMSNTGELFF; cdr3_nt: TGCGCCAGCAGCCAAGATCGAGGTAGGATGTCGAACACCGGGGAGCTGTTTTTT
clone_size: -; d_call: TRBD1; v_call: TRBV7-8; j_call: TRBJ2-1; cdr3_length: 19; cdr3_aa: CASSLLTIGTGGRDNEQFF; cdr3_nt: TGTGCCAGCAGCTTACTAACTATCGGGACAGGGGGAAGGGACAATGAGCAGTTCTTC
clone_size: -; d_call: TRBD1; v_call: TRBV12-5; j_call: TRBJ2-6; cdr3_length: 19; cdr3_aa: CASGLAPGQVWAGANVLTF; cdr3_nt: TGTGCTAGTGGTTTGGCCCCGGGACAGGTATGGGCAGGGGCCAACGTCCTGACTTTC
clone_size: once; d_call: TRBD1; v_call: TRBV20-1; j_call: TRBJ1-2; cdr3_length: 11; cdr3_aa: CSATGGYGYTF; cdr3_nt: TGCAGTGCAACAGGGGGCTATGGCTACACCTTC
clone_size: -; d_call: TRBD1; v_call: TRBV9; j_call: TRBJ2-2; cdr3_length: 16; cdr3_aa: CASSVGTGSLTGELFF; cdr3_nt: TGTGCCAGCAGCGTAGGGACAGGTTCGTTGACCGGGGAGCTGTTTTTT
clone_size: -; d_call: TRBD1; v_call: TRBV24-1; j_call: TRBJ1-1; cdr3_length: 16; cdr3_aa: CATSDSPGQGRTEAFF; cdr3_nt: TGTGCCACCAGTGATTCTCCGGGACAGGGAAGGACTGAAGCTTTCTTT
clone_size: -; d_call: -; v_call: TRBV9; j_call: TRBJ2-5; cdr3_length: 15; cdr3_aa: CASSRSALLQETQYF; cdr3_nt: TGTGCCAGCTCGAGGTCAGCCCTCCTCCAAGAGACCCAGTACTTC
clone_size: -; d_call: -; v_call: TRBV25-1; j_call: TRBJ1-1; cdr3_length: 13; cdr3_aa: CASSSILRQKAFF; cdr3_nt: TGTGCCAGCAGCTCCATCCTTCGACAGAAAGCTTTCTTT
clone_size: -; d_call: -; v_call: TRBV5-4; j_call: TRBJ2-3; cdr3_length: 13; cdr3_aa: CASSFNPVNTQYF; cdr3_nt: TGTGCCAGCAGCTTTAACCCGGTAAATACGCAGTATTTT